The 8 T cell receptor beta chains below were found in one sample sequenced in a study of patients and donors after allogeneic stem cell transplantation. From the RT-PCR reads, TCRdb called clonotypes with MiXCR, one entry per CDR3 protein. The repertoire holds 800,000 to 1,000,000 distinct CDR3 sequences, with roughly 18% as singletons. Sequencing was carried out using blood, either unsorted or a sorted T cell fraction (not recorded which). These receptors all come from a human donor who was either an allogeneic HSCT recipient or a stem cell or donor lymphocyte infusion donor (not recorded which). It is not recorded whose cells these are; they may come from a transplant donor.

The V and J genes are TRBV6-2 or TRBV6-3 and TRBJ2-7; unclear D gene. The V gene lost 7 bases and the J gene lost 0 bases, with 10 bases spanning the gap. The germline V gene encodes CDR1 MNHEY and CDR2 SVGEGT. The CDR3 contains 13 residues. In DNA, the CDR3 is TGTGCCAGCAAAGGGTCGGGCTCCTACGAGCAGTACTTC. It translates to CASKGSGSYEQYF.

The J gene is TRBJ2-3, the V gene TRBV5-1; no firm D call. Per germline, CDR1 SGHRS and CDR2 YFSETQ. This CDR3 has 15 amino acids. V was trimmed by 0 bases and J by 2 bases, leaving 10 bases between them. In nucleotides, the CDR3 is TGCGCCAGCAGCTTGGGACCTAGGGACACAGATACGCAGTATTTT. Protein product: CASSLGPRDTDTQYF.

The rearrangement joins TRBV14 to TRBJ2-2; D call uncertain. The germline V gene encodes CDR1 SGHDN and CDR2 FVKESK. This CDR3 contains 13 residues. The V gene lost 1 base and the J gene lost 8 bases, with 8 bases spanning the gap. The DNA of the CDR3 is TGTGCCAGCAGCCAAGTCTTAGGAGGGGAGCTGTTTTTT. It encodes CASSQVLGGELFF.

The rearrangement links TRBV2 to TRBJ2-4; 10 bases map to TRBD2. CDR3 length equals 19 residues. Trimming at V came to 2 bases and at J to 0 bases, leaving 10 bases not matched to a gene. In germline, CDR1 is SNHLY, CDR2 FYNNEI. The CDR3: CASSEKLAGGPLAKNIQYF. DNA for the CDR3: TGTGCCAGCAGTGAAAAGTTAGCGGGGGGACCGCTAGCCAAAAACATTCAGTACTTC.

V gene TRBV12-3 or TRBV12-4 combines with J gene TRBJ2-1; D is tentatively TRBD1 or TRBD2 (5 bases each). CDR3 length: 13 residues. With 9 bases removed from V and 10 bases from J, the gap between germline ends came to 19 bases. Here the CDR3 reads CARPGPVQKEQFF. The CDR3 DNA follows: TGTGCCAGACCGGGACCAGTGCAGAAGGAGCAGTTCTTC.

The chain is built from TRBV12-3 or TRBV12-4 and TRBJ2-7, with 8 positions matching TRBD2. The CDR3 has 15 residues. The trim removed 1 base at V and 2 bases at J, leaving 4 bases unmatched. The DNA of the CDR3 is TGTGCCAGCAGTTTAGTAGACGGGAGGGCCTACGAGCAGTACTTC. It is translated as CASSLVDGRAYEQYF.

This clonotype was seen more than once but under ten times. The CDR3 region is CASSLAGFHYEQYF. CDR3 in DNA: TGTGCCAGCAGCTTAGCCGGTTTCCACTACGAGCAGTACTTC. The rearrangement links TRBV7-2 to TRBJ2-7; the D is unclear. CDR3 length: 14 amino acids. Germline V gives CDR1 SGHTA, CDR2 FQGNSA. V lost 0 bases to trimming and J lost 3 bases, with 9 bases between them.

This clonotype was seen a few times. The chain carries TRBV4-2 and TRBJ1-4; a possible D gene is TRBD1 (5 bases). This CDR3 spans 17 amino acids. V gave up 0 bases and J gave up 3 bases, with 14 bases separating them. Germline V gene sequence: CDR1 LGHNA, CDR2 YNFKEQ. The CDR3 here is CASSQEGTLGSNEKLFF. As DNA, the CDR3 is TGTGCCAGCAGCCAAGAGGGGACGCTAGGATCTAATGAAAAACTGTTTTTT.